This T cell receptor beta chain was sequenced during a study of T-cell reconstitution after alpha-beta-depleted transplantation in children. Turning to this clonotype: No antigen is known for it.

Using unique molecular identifiers, the investigators prepared the TCRbeta library. TCRdb used MiXCR to reprocess the PCR reads, holding one entry per CDR3 protein. The sample has 550,000 to 600,000 distinct CDR3 sequences; roughly 23% are singletons. General study points: Several hundred graft clones that had expanded were reportedly the source of alpha-beta T cells about two months after transplant. Surviving recipient T cells and thymic progenitors underlay high day-60 TCRbeta diversity in some patients. T cells produced anew were the main source of T-cell counts and diversity one year after transplant.

The sequences come from PBMCs, mostly from graft donor cells, collected 360 days after TCRalphabeta/CD19-depleted stem cell transplant. The TCR comes from a boy younger than two who had a stem cell transplant for acute myeloid leukemia, so the T cells may come from the graft donor.

CDR3 region: CASSYRQANTEAFF. The CDR3 DNA follows: TGTGCCAGCAGTTACCGGCAGGCGAACACTGAAGCTTTCTTT. The V call is TRBV6-5, the J call TRBJ1-1, with unresolved D. CDR1 is MNHEY and CDR2 is SVGAGI in the germline V gene. Trimming pared 2 bases from V and 1 base from J, leaving 8 bases between. The CDR3 has 14 amino acids.